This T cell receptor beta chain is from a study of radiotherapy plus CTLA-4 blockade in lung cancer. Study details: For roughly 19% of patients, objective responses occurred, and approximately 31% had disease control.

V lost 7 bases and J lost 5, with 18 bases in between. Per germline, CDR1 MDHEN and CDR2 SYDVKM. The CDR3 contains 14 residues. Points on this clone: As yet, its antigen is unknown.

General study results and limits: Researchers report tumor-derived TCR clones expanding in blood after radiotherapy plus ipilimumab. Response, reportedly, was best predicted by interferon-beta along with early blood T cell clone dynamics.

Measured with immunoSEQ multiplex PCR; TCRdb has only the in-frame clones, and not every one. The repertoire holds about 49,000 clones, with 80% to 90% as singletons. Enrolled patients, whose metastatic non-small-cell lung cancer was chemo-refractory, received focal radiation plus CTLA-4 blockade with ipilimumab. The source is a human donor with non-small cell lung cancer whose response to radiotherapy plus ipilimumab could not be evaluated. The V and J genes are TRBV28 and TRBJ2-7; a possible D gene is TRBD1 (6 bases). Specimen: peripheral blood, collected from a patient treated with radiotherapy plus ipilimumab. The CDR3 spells CASTVAGVIDEQYF. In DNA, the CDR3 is TGTGCCAGCACAGTCGCAGGGGTCATCGACGAGCAGTACTTC.